This entry concerns a single TCR beta chain. The sample is drawn from a study of patients and donors after allogeneic stem cell transplantation. TCRdb reanalysed the RT-PCR reads using MiXCR and keeps one entry per CDR3 protein. The data show approximately 220,000 distinct CDR3 sequences, around 40% seen once. Trimming cost V 7 bases and J 2 bases, with 12 bases left between them. The CDR3 totals 14 residues. The sample was blood, either unsorted or a sorted T cell fraction (not recorded which). The chain links TRBV12-3 or TRBV12-4 to TRBJ2-1; D possibly corresponds to TRBD1 (5 bases). This TCR was recovered from a human donor who was either an allogeneic HSCT recipient or a stem cell or donor lymphocyte infusion donor (not recorded which). It is not recorded whose cells these are; they may come from a transplant donor. The CDR3 spells CASMPDRAYNEQFF. The CDR3 nucleotides are TGTGCCAGCATGCCTGACAGAGCCTACAATGAGCAGTTCTTC.